Below, 17 T cell receptor beta chains from the same sample are listed, as sequenced in a study of blood T cell repertoires in COVID-19 (TCRdb year 2020). Libraries were built with the immunoSEQ multiplex PCR assay. Drawn from immuneACCESS, this table holds only the in-frame rearrangements with V and J called that TCRdb kept. Clones are partly lost; checked studies trace under half to an unresolved V gene and leave the rest unexplained. The sample contains hundreds of thousands of clones, around 90% of them found a single time. About 1.6% of the sample goes to the ten largest clones. Sequenced material: PBMCs or T cells enriched from blood (not recorded which). The receptors were gathered from a woman in her 50s who had recovered from COVID-19.

The rearrangement joins TRBV14 to TRBJ2-1; 8 positions match TRBD1. The CDR3 contains 16 residues. With 3 bases clipped from V and 0 bases from J, the junction kept 4 bases outside the gene matches. The germline gives CDR1 SGHDN, CDR2 FVKESK. The CDR3 spells CASSHPRGPSYNEQFF. CDR3 bases: TGTGCCAGCAGCCACCCCAGGGGGCCCTCCTACAATGAGCAGTTCTTC.

V is TRBV5-1 and J is TRBJ2-1; no clear D gene. V was trimmed by 0 bases and J by 9 bases, leaving 7 bases between them. The CDR3 extends over 12 amino acids. Germline V lookup: CDR1 SGHRS, CDR2 YFSETQ. This CDR3 reads CASSLGSGEQFF. Written as DNA, the CDR3 is TGCGCCAGCAGCTTGGGGTCGGGTGAGCAGTTCTTC.

This chain connects TRBV7-8 to TRBJ1-6; 10 positions agree with TRBD1. The germline V gene encodes CDR1 SGHVS and CDR2 FQNEAQ. The CDR3 extends over 17 amino acids. Unmatched junction bases numbered 9, after V lost 2 bases and J lost 8 bases. In DNA form, the CDR3 reads TGTGCCAGCAGCTTAATGCCGGACGGGACAGGGGATTCACCCCTCCACTTT. Amino acids: CASSLMPDGTGDSPLHF.

The rearrangement joins TRBV19 to TRBJ1-3; the match to TRBD1 covers 7 bases. The junction had 8 bases not matched to a gene; V was cut back by 5 bases and J by 4 bases. The CDR3 has 15 amino acids. Per germline, CDR1 LNHDA and CDR2 SQIVND (reference sequence). This chain's CDR3 is CASSAQGGAGNTIYF. CDR3 coding DNA: TGTGCCAGTAGTGCCCAGGGGGGCGCAGGAAACACCATATATTTT.

The chain recombines TRBV19 with TRBJ1-1; the match to TRBD1 covers 7 bases. Germline V CDR1 and CDR2: LNHDA, SQIVND (reference sequence). The CDR3 has 14 residues. This chain's CDR3 is CATTGSLRGTEAFF. The CDR3 DNA reads TGTGCGACGACAGGGTCGCTCAGGGGCACTGAAGCTTTCTTT.

This chain uses TRBV7-8 with TRBJ2-2, with 10 bases aligning to TRBD1. CDR3 length: 16 amino acids. Losses at the gene ends were 5 bases for V and 3 bases for J; bases not matched to a gene: 6. Germline lookup yields CDR1 SGHVS and CDR2 FQNEAQ. Here the CDR3 reads CASSPGQGVYTGELFF. The CDR3 region has the DNA TGTGCCAGCAGCCCCGGACAGGGGGTATACACCGGGGAGCTGTTTTTT.

The genes are TRBV5-1 and TRBJ2-1; a weak D match, TRBD2 (5 bases). Germline V gene data show CDR1 as SGHRS and CDR2 as YFSETQ. Trimming cost V 0 bases and J 0 bases, with 13 bases left between them. This CDR3 spans 17 amino acids. CDR3 DNA sequence: TGCGCCAGCAGCTTGGCCCCGCGGGCGAGCTCCTACAATGAGCAGTTCTTC. Amino acids: CASSLAPRASSYNEQFF.

The chain combines TRBV12-2 with TRBJ1-2. TRBV12-2 constitutes a pseudogene. The CDR3 is 19 amino acids. DNA for the CDR3: TGTGCAAGTCGCTTACAAAGCGGGACACGGGACCGATCTACTTATGGCTACACCTTC. Protein product: CASRLQSGTRDRSTYGYTF.

The J gene is TRBJ2-2, the V gene TRBV7-9; 11 bases are shared with TRBD2. The germline V gene has CDR1 SEHNR and CDR2 FQNEAQ (reference sequence). V shed 5 bases and J 3 bases; nucleotides not matched to a gene: 2. CDR3 size: 15 residues. For the CDR3, the DNA is TGTGCCAGCAGCCCGACTAGCGGGGACACCGGGGAGCTGTTTTTT. It codes for CASSPTSGDTGELFF.

The chain is built from TRBV11-2 and TRBJ1-4; 9 bases match TRBD1. Germline V gene sequence: CDR1 SGHAT, CDR2 FQNNGV. CDR3 length equals 14 residues. V was pared by 4 bases and J by 7 bases, with 4 bases of the junction left unmatched. This chain's CDR3 is CASSSPDRGEKLFF. The CDR3 nucleotides are TGTGCCAGCAGCTCCCCGGACAGGGGTGAAAAACTGTTTTTT.

V and J are TRBV7-2 and TRBJ2-1; D is perhaps TRBD2 (5 bases). Trimming left V 4 bases short and J 7 bases short, with 11 bases between. The germline CDR1 and CDR2 sequences are SGHTA and FQGNSA. CDR3 length: 13 amino acids. Here the CDR3 reads CASSSEPGNEQFF. The CDR3 bases are TGTGCCAGCAGCTCTGAACCGGGGAATGAGCAGTTCTTC.

V gene TRBV10-3 combines with J gene TRBJ1-1, with 8 bases aligning to TRBD1. Germline CDR1 ENHRY, CDR2 SYGVKD. The CDR3 is made up of 14 amino acids. The V gene end was trimmed by 4 bases and the J gene end by 5 bases; junction bases not matched to a gene: 6. The CDR3 DNA reads as TGTGCCATCAGTGTGGACAGGGAGGGGACTGAAGCTTTCTTT. Its translation: CAISVDREGTEAFF.

This clone was seen a handful of times. Other nucleotide sequences from this sample produce the same CDR3. The chain is built from TRBV28 and TRBJ1-2; 9 positions match TRBD1. The CDR3 length is 13 residues. V was pared by 5 bases and J by 7 bases, with 5 bases of the junction left unmatched. The germline CDR1 and CDR2 sequences are MDHEN and SYDVKM. The CDR3 DNA reads TGTGCCAGCAGTCTCCGGGACAGGGTTGGCTACACCTTC. The encoded protein is CASSLRDRVGYTF.

This chain uses TRBV5-4 with TRBJ1-1, with D possibly matching TRBD1 (5 bases). Between the trimmed V and J ends, which lost 4 bases and 5 bases, there was a span of 9 bases. The CDR3 has 12 amino acids. Germline loops: CDR1 SGHNT, CDR2 YYREEE (reference sequence). In DNA form, the CDR3 reads TGTGCCAGCAGCGTGGGGCGGACTGAAGCTTTCTTT. It is translated as CASSVGRTEAFF.

This chain connects TRBV7-9 to TRBJ2-5; tentatively, D is TRBD1 (5 bases). Germline V lookup: CDR1 SEHNR, CDR2 FQNEAQ (reference sequence). The CDR3 extends over 14 amino acids. With 3 bases removed from V and 0 bases from J, the gap between germline ends came to 8 bases. CDR3 loop: CASSFDRDQETQYF. The CDR3 nucleotides are TGTGCCAGCAGCTTTGACAGAGACCAAGAGACCCAGTACTTC.

The genes are TRBV6-5 and TRBJ1-5; the D gene is possibly TRBD1 (6 bases). V was clipped by 6 bases and J by 3 bases, with 9 bases between them. CDR3 length: 13 residues. CDR1 is MNHEY, CDR2 SVGAGI, per germline. The CDR3 spells CASRRGYNQPQHF. CDR3 in DNA: TGTGCCAGCAGGAGGGGGTACAATCAGCCCCAGCATTTT.

This chain links TRBV9 with TRBJ2-7; TRBD2 agrees at 12 bases. Germline trimming cut 5 bases from V and 1 base from J; bases unmatched to any gene: 13. CDR1 and CDR2 (germline): SGDLS, YYNGEE. This CDR3 comprises 18 residues. This chain's CDR3 is CASSLLAGGTGGSYEQYF. The CDR3 DNA reads as TGTGCCAGCAGTCTACTAGCGGGAGGAACCGGTGGTTCCTACGAGCAGTACTTC. Full variable domain (rest looked up from reference TRBV9 and TRBJ2-7): DSGVTQTPKHLITATGQRVTLRCSPRSGDLSVYWYQQSLDQGLQFLIQYYNGEERAKGNILERFSAQQFPDLHSELNLSSLELGDSALYFCASSLLAGGTGGSYEQYFGPGTRLTVT.